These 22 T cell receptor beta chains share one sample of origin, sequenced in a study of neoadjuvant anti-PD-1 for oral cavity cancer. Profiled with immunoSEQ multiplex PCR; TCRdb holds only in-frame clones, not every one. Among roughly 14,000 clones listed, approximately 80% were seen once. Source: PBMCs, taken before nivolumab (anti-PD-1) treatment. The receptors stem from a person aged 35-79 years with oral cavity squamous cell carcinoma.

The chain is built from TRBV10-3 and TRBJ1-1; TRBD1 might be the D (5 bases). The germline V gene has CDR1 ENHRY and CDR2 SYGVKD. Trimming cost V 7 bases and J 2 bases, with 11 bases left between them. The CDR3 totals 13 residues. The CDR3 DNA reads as TGTGCCATCAACGGAGGGACTAACACTGAAGCTTTCTTT. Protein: CAINGGTNTEAFF.

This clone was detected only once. CDR3 protein: CASSLTGQQGGYTF. CDR3 nucleotides: TGTGCCAGCAGCTTAACCGGACAGCAGGGGGGCTACACCTTC. This sequence joins TRBV5-4 and TRBJ1-2; possibly TRBD1 for D (6 bases). The CDR3 length is 14 residues. Trimming stripped 2 bases from V and 8 bases from J, with 16 bases between. Germline assignment: CDR1 SGHNT and CDR2 YYREEE (reference sequence).

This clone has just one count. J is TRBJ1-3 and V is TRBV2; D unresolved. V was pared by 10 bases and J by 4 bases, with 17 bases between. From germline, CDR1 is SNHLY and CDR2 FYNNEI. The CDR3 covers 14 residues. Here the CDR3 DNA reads TGTGCCACGCGAAGTCCCGGAGGGGGAAACACCATATATTTT. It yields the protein CATRSPGGGNTIYF.

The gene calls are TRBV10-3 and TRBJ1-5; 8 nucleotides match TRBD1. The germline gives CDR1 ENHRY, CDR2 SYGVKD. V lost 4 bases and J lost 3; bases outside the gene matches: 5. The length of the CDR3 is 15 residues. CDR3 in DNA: TGTGCCATCAGTGGGACAGGGCGCAACAATCAGCCCCAGCATTTT. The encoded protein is CAISGTGRNNQPQHF.

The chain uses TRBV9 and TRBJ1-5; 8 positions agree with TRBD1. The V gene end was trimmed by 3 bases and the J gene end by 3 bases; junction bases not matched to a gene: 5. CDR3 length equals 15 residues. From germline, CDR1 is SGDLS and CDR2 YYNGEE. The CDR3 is CASSAGQETNQPQHF. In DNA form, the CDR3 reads TGTGCCAGCAGCGCGGGACAGGAAACCAATCAGCCCCAGCATTTT.

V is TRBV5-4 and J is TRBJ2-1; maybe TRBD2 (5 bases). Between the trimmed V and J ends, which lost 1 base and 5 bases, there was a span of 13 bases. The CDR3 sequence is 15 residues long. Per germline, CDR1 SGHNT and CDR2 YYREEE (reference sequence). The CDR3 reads CASSLTWGVHNEQFF. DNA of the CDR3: TGTGCCAGCAGCTTGACCTGGGGAGTCCACAATGAGCAGTTCTTC.

For the CDR3, the DNA is TGTGCCAGCAGCGGAGGGACAACCTACGAGCAGTACTTC. Translated: CASSGGTTYEQYF. The gene calls are TRBV7-8 and TRBJ2-7, with D possibly being TRBD1 or TRBD2 (6 bases each). This CDR3 is 13 amino acids long. Trimming pared 5 bases from V and 2 bases from J, leaving 10 bases between. Germline values: CDR1 SGHVS, CDR2 FQNEAQ.

CDR3 in amino acids: CATSRADLLNNEQFF. The CDR3 region has the DNA TGTGCCACCAGCAGAGCCGACTTATTAAACAATGAGCAGTTCTTC. The rearrangement joins TRBV15 to TRBJ2-1; D is uncertain. Trimming removed 1 base at V and 5 bases at J, with 12 bases between. CDR3 length: 15 residues. In germline, CDR1 is LNHNV, CDR2 YYDKDF (reference sequence). Full variable domain (rest looked up from reference TRBV15 and TRBJ2-1): DAMVIQNPRYQVTQFGKPVTLSCSQTLNHNVMYWYQQKSSQAPKLLFHYYDKDFNNEADTPDNFQSRRPNTSFCFLDIRSPGLGDTAMYLCATSRADLLNNEQFFGPGTRLTVL.

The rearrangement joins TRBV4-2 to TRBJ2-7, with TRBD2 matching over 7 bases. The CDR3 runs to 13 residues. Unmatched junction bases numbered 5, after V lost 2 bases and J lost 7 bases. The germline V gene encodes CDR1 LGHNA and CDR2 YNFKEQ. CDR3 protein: CASSQTSVGEQYF. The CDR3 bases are TGTGCCAGCAGCCAAACTAGCGTGGGGGAGCAGTACTTC.

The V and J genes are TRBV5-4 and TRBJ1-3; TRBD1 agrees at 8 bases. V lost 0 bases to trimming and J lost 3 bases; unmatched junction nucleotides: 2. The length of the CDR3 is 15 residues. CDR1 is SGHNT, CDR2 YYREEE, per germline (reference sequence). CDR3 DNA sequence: TGTGCCAGCAGCTTGGACAGGGGGTATGGAAACACCATATATTTT. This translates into CASSLDRGYGNTIYF.

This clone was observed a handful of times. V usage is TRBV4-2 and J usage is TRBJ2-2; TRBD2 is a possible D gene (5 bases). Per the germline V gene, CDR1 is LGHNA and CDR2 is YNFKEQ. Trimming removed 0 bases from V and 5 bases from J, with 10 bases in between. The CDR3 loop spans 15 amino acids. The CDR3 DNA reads TGTGCCAGCAGCCAAGACGTTGGCGGGACCGGGGAGCTGTTTTTT. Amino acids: CASSQDVGGTGELFF.

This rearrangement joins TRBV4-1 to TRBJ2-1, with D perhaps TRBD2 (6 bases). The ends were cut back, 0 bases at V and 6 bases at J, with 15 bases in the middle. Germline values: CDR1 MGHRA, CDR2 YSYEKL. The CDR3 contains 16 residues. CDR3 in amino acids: CASSQDHGLITNEQFF. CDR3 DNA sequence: TGCGCCAGCAGCCAAGATCATGGACTAATTACCAATGAGCAGTTCTTC.

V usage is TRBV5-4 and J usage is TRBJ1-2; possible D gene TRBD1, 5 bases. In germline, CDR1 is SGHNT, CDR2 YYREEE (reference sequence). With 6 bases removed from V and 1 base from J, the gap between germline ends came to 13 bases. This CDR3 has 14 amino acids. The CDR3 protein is CASTTGSINYGYTF. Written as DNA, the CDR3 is TGTGCCAGCACCACAGGATCGATTAACTATGGCTACACCTTC.

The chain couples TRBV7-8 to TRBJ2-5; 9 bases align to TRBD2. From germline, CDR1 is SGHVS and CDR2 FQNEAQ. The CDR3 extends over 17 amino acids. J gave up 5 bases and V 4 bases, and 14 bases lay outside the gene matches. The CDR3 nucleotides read TGTGCCAGCAGCTGGGGGCGACTAGCGGCTTCAATCGAGACCCAGTACTTC. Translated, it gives CASSWGRLAASIETQYF.

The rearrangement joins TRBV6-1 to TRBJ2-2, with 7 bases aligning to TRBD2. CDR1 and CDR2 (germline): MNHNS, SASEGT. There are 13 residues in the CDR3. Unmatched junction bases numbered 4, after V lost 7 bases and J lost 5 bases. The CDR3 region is CASNFGGTGELFF. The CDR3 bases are TGTGCCAGCAATTTCGGGGGGACCGGGGAGCTGTTTTTT.

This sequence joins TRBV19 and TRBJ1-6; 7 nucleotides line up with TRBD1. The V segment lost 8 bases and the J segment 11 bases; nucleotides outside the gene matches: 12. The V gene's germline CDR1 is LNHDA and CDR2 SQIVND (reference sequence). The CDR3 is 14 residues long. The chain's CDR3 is CASDRGGPGAPLHF. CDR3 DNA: TGTGCCAGTGATAGAGGGGGCCCTGGGGCACCCCTCCACTTT.

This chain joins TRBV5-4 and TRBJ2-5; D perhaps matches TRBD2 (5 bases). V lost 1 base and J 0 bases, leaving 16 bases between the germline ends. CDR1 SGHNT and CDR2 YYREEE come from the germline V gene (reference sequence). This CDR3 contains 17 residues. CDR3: CASSLKIQRTYQETQYF. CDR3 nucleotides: TGTGCCAGCAGCTTGAAAATCCAGCGGACGTACCAAGAGACCCAGTACTTC.

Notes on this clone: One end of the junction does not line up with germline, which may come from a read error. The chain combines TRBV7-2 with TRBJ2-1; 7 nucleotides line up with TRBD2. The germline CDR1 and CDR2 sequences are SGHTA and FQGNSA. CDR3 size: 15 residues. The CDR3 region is CASSLGSGDYNEQFF. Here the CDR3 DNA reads TGTGCCAGCAGTTTAGGGAGCGGGGACTACAATGAGCAGTTCTTC.

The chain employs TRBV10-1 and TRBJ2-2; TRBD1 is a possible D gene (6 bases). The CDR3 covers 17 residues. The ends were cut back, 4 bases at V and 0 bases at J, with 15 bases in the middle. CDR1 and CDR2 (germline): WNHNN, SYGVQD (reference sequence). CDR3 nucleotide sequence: TGCGCCAGCAGTGCCTTCTCAGGGGCTCCGAACACCGGGGAGCTGTTTTTT. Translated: CASSAFSGAPNTGELFF.

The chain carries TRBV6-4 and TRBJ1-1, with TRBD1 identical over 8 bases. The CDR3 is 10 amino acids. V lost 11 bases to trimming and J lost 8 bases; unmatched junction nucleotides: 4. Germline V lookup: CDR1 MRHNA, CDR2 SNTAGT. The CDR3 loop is CAPRTGEAFF. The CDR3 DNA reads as TGTGCCCCCAGGACAGGGGAAGCTTTCTTT.

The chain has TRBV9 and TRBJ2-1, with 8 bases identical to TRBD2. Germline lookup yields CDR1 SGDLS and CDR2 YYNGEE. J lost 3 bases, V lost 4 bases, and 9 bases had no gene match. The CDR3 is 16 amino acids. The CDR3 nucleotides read TGTGCCAGCAGCCCCCGCCTAGCGGGCTTCTACAATGAGCAGTTCTTC. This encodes CASSPRLAGFYNEQFF.

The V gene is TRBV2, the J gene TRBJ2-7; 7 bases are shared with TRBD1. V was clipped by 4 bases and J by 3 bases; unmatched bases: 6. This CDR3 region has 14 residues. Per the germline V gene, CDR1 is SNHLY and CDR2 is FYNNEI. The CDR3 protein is CASSGRDRNYEQYF. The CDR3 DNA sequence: TGTGCCAGCAGTGGAAGGGACAGAAACTACGAGCAGTACTTC.